These 15 T cell receptor beta chains were all obtained from the same sample, sequenced in a study of glioma-infiltrating T cells. The iRepertoire nested amplicon-rescue multiplex PCR amplified TCR alpha and beta CDR3s from RNA. MiXCR, applied by TCRdb to the multiplex PCR reads, yields one record per CDR3 protein. This table holds around 180,000 distinct CDR3 sequences, roughly two fifths found once. Sequenced material: glioma tissue, nonneoplastic brain tissue, or PBMCs (not recorded which). The origin of the receptors is a human donor with low-grade glioma or glioblastoma, undergoing nonglioma brain surgery, or in good health (not recorded which).

The V gene is TRBV29-1, the J gene TRBJ2-5; D may be TRBD2 (6 bases). Germline lookup yields CDR1 SQVTM and CDR2 ANQGSEA. With 3 bases removed from V and 4 bases from J, the gap between germline ends came to 12 bases. This CDR3 comprises 13 residues. The CDR3 nucleotides read TGCAGCGTTGAGACGGGAGCGCGAGAGACCCAGTACTTC. It codes for CSVETGARETQYF. The full variable domain, with the rest looked up from reference TRBV29-1 and TRBJ2-5, is SAVISQKPSRDICQRGTSLTIQCQVDSQVTMMFWYRQQPGQSLTLIATANQGSEATYESGFVIDKFPISRPNLTFSTLTVSNMSPEDSSIYLCSVETGARETQYFGPGTRLLVL.

The table lists this clonotype with a few counts. V is TRBV12-3 or TRBV12-4 and J is TRBJ2-1; the D gene is possibly TRBD1 (6 bases). The CDR3 has 15 amino acids. The V end was cut by 3 bases, the J end by 8 bases, with 17 bases between. The CDR3 DNA follows: TGTGCCAGCAGTTTGGCAGGGGCCCCTAGAGATGAGCAGTTCTTC. Amino acids: CASSLAGAPRDEQFF.

This clonotype has only a few counts. This could be a read error, since a much larger clone is one nucleotide away. J is TRBJ1-2 and V is TRBV20-1; possible D gene TRBD1, 6 bases. Germline CDR1 reads DFQATT; CDR2 reads SNEGSKA (reference sequence). CDR3 length: 16 residues. V lost 4 bases and J 5 bases, leaving 23 bases between the germline ends. As DNA, the CDR3 is TGCAGTGCTATACAGGGTATCGGAGAGGTCGGGTATGGCTACACCTTC. This gives the protein CSAIQGIGEVGYGYTF.

This clonotype was recorded many times. The V and J genes are TRBV27 and TRBJ2-7; TRBD2 aligns across 11 bases. This CDR3 has 16 amino acids. Germline assignment: CDR1 MNHEY and CDR2 SMNVEV (reference sequence). The V gene end was trimmed by 5 bases and the J gene end by 7 bases; junction bases not matched to a gene: 13. The CDR3 sequence: CASSPTLAGGPREQYF. Written as DNA, the CDR3 is TGTGCCAGCAGTCCCACCTTAGCGGGAGGGCCGAGAGAGCAGTACTTC.

As to this clonotype: Since no conserved phenylalanine or tryptophan closes the CDR3, a read error is the likely cause. This chain links TRBV7-6 with TRBJ1-1, with a weak D call TRBD1 (5 bases). Germline V gives CDR1 SGHVS, CDR2 FNYEAQ. CDR3 length: 13 amino acids. The V end lost 1 base, the J end lost 11 bases, and 14 bases lay between the germline ends. The CDR3 here is CASSLGQTARAFS. CDR3 DNA: TGTGCCAGCAGCTTAGGACAGACAGCACGGGCTTTCTCT.

The rearrangement uses TRBV7-9 and TRBJ1-3; D is unclear. Trimming shortened V by 5 bases and J by 0 bases, and 14 bases separated the two germline ends. Looked up from germline, CDR1 is SEHNR and CDR2 is FQNEAQ (reference sequence). The CDR3 runs 16 residues. For the CDR3, the DNA is TGTGCCAGCAGCCTCGTGGCAGTGGCCTCTGGAAACACCATATATTTT. This encodes CASSLVAVASGNTIYF.

This clonotype was seen many times. The chain is built from TRBV20-1 and TRBJ2-5, with TRBD2 matching 9 bases. Germline trimming cut 3 bases from V and 0 bases from J; bases unmatched to any gene: 8. CDR1 and CDR2 (germline): DFQATT, SNEGSKA (reference sequence). The CDR3 runs to 16 residues. CDR3 bases: TGCAGTGCTAGTAGGTTTAGCGGGAGTAACCAAGAGACCCAGTACTTC. Protein sequence: CSASRFSGSNQETQYF.

This clonotype was recorded many times. CDR3 in amino acids: CASSPWTSGNTDTQYF. CDR3 bases: TGTGCCAGCAGTCCCTGGACTAGCGGTAACACAGATACGCAGTATTTT. V gene TRBV6-1 combines with J gene TRBJ2-3; 10 bases agree with TRBD2. V trimming: 5 bases; J trimming: 2 bases; junction bases outside the gene matches: 7. The CDR3 consists of 16 residues. CDR1 and CDR2 (germline): MNHNS, SASEGT.

This clonotype was counted between two and nine times. V is TRBV2 and J is TRBJ2-5; a possible D gene is TRBD1 (6 bases). Germline CDR1 and CDR2: SNHLY and FYNNEI. V lost 3 bases to trimming and J lost 2 bases, with 13 bases between them. This CDR3 spans 15 amino acids. CDR3 bases: TGTGCCAGCAGTGAGGTGGGGGCGAATCAAGAGACCCAGTACTTC. Translation: CASSEVGANQETQYF.

With regard to this clonotype: A much bigger clone sits one base away, suggesting this may be a read error. The chain joins TRBV3-1 to TRBJ2-7; the D is unclear. The CDR3 totals 12 residues. CDR1 is LGHDT and CDR2 is YNNKEL in the germline V gene (reference sequence). The CDR3 is CASSQDMKEKFF. The CDR3 bases are TGTGCCAGCAGCCAAGATATGAAGGAGAAGTTCTTC.

This clonotype showed up just a few times. The chain combines TRBV18 with TRBJ1-4, with unresolved D. Germline lookup yields CDR1 KGHSH and CDR2 LQKENI. The CDR3 sequence is 15 residues long. V shed 6 bases and J shed 4 bases, with 15 bases lying between them. The DNA for the CDR3 is TGTGCCAGCTCCCCAGGACGGAACTTTAATGAAAAACTGTTTTTT. Protein: CASSPGRNFNEKLFF.

Concerning this clonotype itself: A much larger clonotype is one base distant, so this may be a read error. J is TRBJ2-1 and V is TRBV20-1; tentative D call: TRBD2 (6 bases). Deletions cut 6 bases from V and 6 bases from J, with 18 bases between. The CDR3 covers 14 residues. Germline V CDR1 and CDR2: DFQATT, SNEGSKA (reference sequence). The CDR3 is CSAKVKMGLNEQFF. CDR3 nucleotides: TGCAGTGCCAAAGTGAAGATGGGACTCAATGAGCAGTTCTTC.

The rearrangement joins TRBV28 to TRBJ2-5; 7 bases match TRBD2. The CDR3 consists of 16 residues. With 4 bases clipped from V and 1 base from J, the junction kept 9 bases outside the gene matches. Germline values: CDR1 MDHEN, CDR2 SYDVKM. The CDR3 here is CASSSRLAATQETQYF. Written as DNA, the CDR3 is TGTGCCAGCAGTTCCCGACTAGCAGCGACCCAAGAGACCCAGTACTTC.

To note about this clonotype: This may be a read error: a much more frequent sequence differs by one nucleotide. This chain connects TRBV20-1 to TRBJ2-3, with 10 nucleotides matching TRBD2. CDR3 length: 15 residues. Germline-derived CDR1 and CDR2 are DFQATT and SNEGSKA (reference sequence). Losses at the gene ends were 7 bases for V and 2 bases for J; bases not matched to a gene: 9. The CDR3 nucleotides are TGCAGTGTTGGAGAAGCGGGAGGGGTCACAGATACGCAGTATTTT. Translated: CSVGEAGGVTDTQYF.

The chain links TRBV5-1 to TRBJ2-1; 12 nucleotides match TRBD2. Trimming at V came to 2 bases and at J to 5 bases, leaving 11 bases not matched to a gene. Germline assignment: CDR1 SGHRS and CDR2 YFSETQ. This CDR3 has 18 amino acids. DNA of the CDR3: TGCGCCAGCAGCTTCCCTAGCGGGAGGGCCTTTACCAACAATGAGCAGTTCTTC. It specifies CASSFPSGRAFTNNEQFF.